This T cell receptor (beta chain) was identified during a study of blood T cell repertoires in COVID-19. Study summary: T cells, B-cell-depleted T cells, or PBMCs supplied cDNA or gDNA.

In germline, CDR1 is SGHTA, CDR2 FQGNSA. The CDR3 loop spans 15 amino acids. The V gene lost 5 bases and the J gene lost 6 bases, with 20 bases spanning the gap. Methods used by the authors: How many nucleated cells were present was estimated from reference gene primer amplification. TCRdb's table, derived via immunoSEQ multiplex PCR, lists solely in-frame clones and lacks some. The DNA gave D and trimming, while V, J and clone size come from that table. Among tens of thousands of clones listed, roughly 88% were seen once. This TCR was recovered from a man aged 18 to 29 with COVID-19, enrolled during active disease. The specimen was peripheral blood. The chain couples TRBV7-2 to TRBJ2-7; D is possibly TRBD2 (6 bases). CDR3 sequence: CASSPGTPRSGEQYF. The CDR3 nucleotides read TGTGCCAGCAGCCCTGGGACTCCTAGATCCGGCGAGCAGTACTTC.